A selection of T cell receptor beta chains follows, all from one sample in a study of regulatory T cells in long-lasting Graves disease. TCRdb re-analysed the multiplex PCR reads in MiXCR, keeping a single row per CDR3 protein. Here the sample spans about 240,000 distinct CDR3 sequences, around 21% being singletons. This specimen was peripheral blood mononuclear cells (PBMCs), taken at new diagnosis, from a patient treated with antithyroid drugs. These receptors all stem from a female donor with Graves disease. The CDR3 runs from the conserved cysteine through the conserved F or W. Each record gives: clone size, J gene, V gene, D gene, CDR3 DNA, CDR3 protein. The D gene is left open where the match is weak. Part of the rows lack a size; the others show once, few, many or a class for expanded clones.

.,TRBJ2-1,TRBV5-8,TRBD2,TGTGCCAGCAGCCCCTTAGCGGGTTACAATGAGCAGTTCTTC,CASSPLAGYNEQFF
many,TRBJ2-3,TRBV5-1,TRBD2,TGTGCCAGCAGCTTGGTAGCGGGAAGCACAGATACGCAGTATTTT,CASSLVAGSTDTQYF
many,TRBJ2-3,TRBV10-1,.,TGCGCCAGCAGTGAGTCAGGGCGCACAGATACGCAGTATTTT,CASSESGRTDTQYF
many,TRBJ1-1,TRBV15,.,TGTGCCACCAGCGGGAGTCTGAACACTGAAGCTTTCTTT,CATSGSLNTEAFF
many,TRBJ2-1,TRBV7-2,TRBD2,TGTGCCAGCAGCTTAGGGCGGGGGGCGCGGAATGAGCAGTTCTTC,CASSLGRGARNEQFF
many,TRBJ2-6,TRBV2,TRBD1,TGTGCCAGCAGGACAGGGACGGCTGGGGCCAACGTCCTGACTTTC,CASRTGTAGANVLTF
many,TRBJ2-1,TRBV5-1,.,TGCGCCAGCAGCTTGGTTTCTCCCGGGGGCCGGAGGGAGCAGTTCTTC,CASSLVSPGGRREQFF
once,TRBJ2-2,TRBV11-3,TRBD2,TGTGCCAGCGAGACAGGGAGGGAAGCGGGAGGTACCGGGGAGCTGTTTTTT,CASETGREAGGTGELFF
many,TRBJ2-7,TRBV9,.,TGTGCCAGCAGCCTCTGGGGGGCGGGTACCTACGAGCAGTACTTC,CASSLWGAGTYEQYF
many,TRBJ2-7,TRBV20-1,.,TGCAGTGCTATGAACAGGCCGGACGAGCAGTACTTC,CSAMNRPDEQYF
many,TRBJ2-4,TRBV20-1,.,TGCAGTGCTAGTCCCCAAAGAGGCATTCAGTACTTC,CSASPQRGIQYF
many,TRBJ1-1,TRBV7-2,.,TGTGCCAGCAGCAGAGGACAGTTGAACACTGAAGCTTTCTTT,CASSRGQLNTEAFF
many,TRBJ1-1,TRBV15,.,TGTGCCACCAGCAGTTGGCAGGCCCCGAACACTGAAGCTTTCTTT,CATSSWQAPNTEAFF
many,TRBJ2-5,TRBV7-2,.,TGTGCCAGCAGCTTAGAGGGGGGGGGGACCCAGTACTTC,CASSLEGGGTQYF
.,TRBJ2-5,TRBV24-1,TRBD1,TGTGCCACCAGTGACCCAGGACAGGGAACAGAGACCCAGTACTTC,CATSDPGQGTETQYF
.,TRBJ2-2,TRBV30,.,TGTGCCTGGAGTATCCCGGGGGCGGGGTTTTCCGGGGAGCTGTTTTTT,CAWSIPGAGFSGELFF
.,TRBJ2-2,TRBV9,.,TGTGCCAGCAGCGTCCGCTCAGTGAACACCGGGGAGCTGTTTTTT,CASSVRSVNTGELFF
.,TRBJ2-7,TRBV27,.,TGTGCCAGCAGCCCTAGCGTTTCAAGCTCCTACGAGCAGTACTTC,CASSPSVSSSYEQYF
many,TRBJ2-3,TRBV20-1,.,TGCAGTGCTAGTCCCCGGAGGGTGGCAGATACGCAGTATTTT,CSASPRRVADTQYF
.,TRBJ1-2,TRBV5-8,TRBD1,TGTGCCAGCAGCCCGGACAGGTTCTATGGCTACACCTTC,CASSPDRFYGYTF
many,TRBJ2-7,TRBV6-1,.,TGCGCCAGCAGCTCCGGGGTAGGGCAGTACTTC,CASSSGVGQYF
many,TRBJ1-1,TRBV20-1,.,TGCAGTGCTGGGGGAACAGGCGCGGGCACTGAAGCTTTCTTT,CSAGGTGAGTEAFF
many,TRBJ1-1,TRBV12-3/TRBV12-4,.,TGTGCCAGCAGTTTATGGGGGGCGGAAGCTTTCTTT,CASSLWGAEAFF
many,TRBJ1-2,TRBV28,.,TGTGCCAGCAGTTCTCAACAGGTTACGAACTATGGCTACACCTTC,CASSSQQVTNYGYTF
many,TRBJ2-7,TRBV20-1,.,TGCAGTGCTAGCGGGGCGGGGAGGTCGCAGTACTTC,CSASGAGRSQYF
many,TRBJ2-1,TRBV27,.,TGTGCCAGCAGTTTAGGAGGGAGCGGTGAGCAGTTCTTC,CASSLGGSGEQFF
many,TRBJ2-7,TRBV11-1,TRBD1,TGTGCCAGCAGCTCGGACAGGGAAAACTACGAGCAGTACTTC,CASSSDRENYEQYF
many,TRBJ2-3,TRBV6-2/TRBV6-3,.,TGTGCCAGCAGTTACGTGGCGGTCACAGATACGCAGTATTTT,CASSYVAVTDTQYF
.,TRBJ2-2,TRBV25-1,TRBD1,TGTGCCAGCAGCCTACAGGGGGCCAAAGGGGAGCTGTTTTTT,CASSLQGAKGELFF
many,TRBJ1-5,TRBV4-1,.,TGCGCCAGCAGCGGAGAAGGAGGGTTCAATCAGCCCCAGCATTTT,CASSGEGGFNQPQHF
.,TRBJ2-1,TRBV7-2,TRBD2,TGTGCCAGCAGCTTGGGGACTAGGCGGTTCTTC,CASSLGTRRFF
.,TRBJ2-1,TRBV7-3,.,TGTGCCAGCAGCCTGAGCGGCGGGGACGAGCAGTTCTTC,CASSLSGGDEQFF
.,TRBJ1-4,TRBV20-1,TRBD1,TGCAGTGCTAGGGGACAGGTCCATGAAAAACTGTTTTTT,CSARGQVHEKLFF
many,TRBJ1-4,TRBV6-1,.,TGTGCCAGCAGTGAAATCGGACGGACTAATGAAAAACTGTTTTTT,CASSEIGRTNEKLFF
many,TRBJ1-2,TRBV6-1,.,TGTGCCAGCAGCTCCGCGGAGGGGCCCTATGGCTACACCTTC,CASSSAEGPYGYTF
many,TRBJ1-2,TRBV12-3/TRBV12-4,.,TGTGCCAGCAGTTCCAGGGGTGGCTACACCTTC,CASSSRGGYTF
.,TRBJ2-6,TRBV6-2/TRBV6-3,.,TGTGCCAGCAGTCCTAGACGGAACTCTGGGGCCAACGTCCTGACTTTC,CASSPRRNSGANVLTF
many,TRBJ1-2,TRBV7-9,.,TGTGCCAGCAGCTTGGAGTATGGCTACACCTTC,CASSLEYGYTF
many,TRBJ2-7,TRBV4-1,.,TGCGCCAGCAGCCAACGAGCGTCCGAGGGCGAGCAGTACTTC,CASSQRASEGEQYF
many,TRBJ2-3,TRBV11-3,TRBD2,TGTGCCAGCAGCTTTAGCGGGAGGGCAAGAACAGATACGCAGTATTTT,CASSFSGRARTDTQYF
many,TRBJ2-5,TRBV7-2,.,TGTGCCAGCAGCGCGTACGGGTACCAAGAGACCCAGTACTTC,CASSAYGYQETQYF
.,TRBJ2-7,TRBV20-1,.,TGCAGTGCCGCACAGGGTTACTCCTACGAGCAGTACTTC,CSAAQGYSYEQYF
many,TRBJ2-5,TRBV11-2,TRBD2,TGTGCCAGCAGTCAGGGACTAGCGGAGACCCAGTACTTC,CASSQGLAETQYF
many,TRBJ1-6,TRBV18,.,TGTGCCAGCTCACCAAGGGAAGGTTTGGGGTATAATTCACCCCTCCACTTT,CASSPREGLGYNSPLHF
many,TRBJ1-1,TRBV29-1,TRBD1,TGCAGCGTGTCGACAGGGCGGGACACTGAAGCTTTCTTT,CSVSTGRDTEAFF
few,TRBJ1-5,TRBV15,.,TGTGCCACCAGCGGGTCGACAGGCCCTCCTGTTCGGGCCCAGCATTTT,CATSGSTGPPVRAQHF
many,TRBJ2-3,TRBV10-3,.,TGTGCCACGAAGAAACAGGAGAACACAGATACGCAGTATTTT,CATKKQENTDTQYF